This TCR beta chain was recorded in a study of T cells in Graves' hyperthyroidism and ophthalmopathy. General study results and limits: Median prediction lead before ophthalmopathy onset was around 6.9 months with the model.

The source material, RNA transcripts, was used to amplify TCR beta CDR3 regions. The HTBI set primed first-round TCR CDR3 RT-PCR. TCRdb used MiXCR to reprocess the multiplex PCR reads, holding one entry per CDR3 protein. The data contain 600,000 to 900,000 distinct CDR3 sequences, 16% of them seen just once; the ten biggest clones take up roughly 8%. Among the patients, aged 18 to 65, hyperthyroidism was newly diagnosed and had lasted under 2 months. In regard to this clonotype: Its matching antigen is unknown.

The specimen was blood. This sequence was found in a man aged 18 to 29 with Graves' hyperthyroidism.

In nucleotides, the CDR3 is TGTGCCAGCAGCTCATGGGATTCCGGAAACACCATATATTTT. This gives the protein CASSSWDSGNTIYF. This chain links TRBV7-2 with TRBJ1-3, with no clear D. The germline V and J ends were trimmed by 4 bases and 4 bases, with 11 bases remaining between them. Germline loops: CDR1 SGHTA, CDR2 FQGNSA. The CDR3 totals 14 residues.